Below, one TCR beta chain is given with its context. Its antigen is as yet unknown. Generated by immunoSEQ multiplex PCR, the TCRdb table keeps only in-frame clones and is missing some. The repertoire holds tens of thousands of clones, with around 93% as singletons. The source of the sample is a study of PD-1 blockade in classical Hodgkin lymphoma. Across the study: Nivolumab was given intravenously to patients at 3 mg/kg every 2 weeks. Study conclusions and caveats: Patients with a complete response exhibited baseline diversity comparable to newly diagnosed patients. Significantly greater TCR diversity emerged by C4D1 in CD4+ cells but not CD8+ cells.

In every patient, relapse followed autologous stem cell transplantation, while exposure to brentuximab vedotin differed. Each best response was a complete response, a partial response or progressive disease. Germline CDR1 reads SGHDT; CDR2 reads YYEEEE. Trimming cost V 0 bases and J 4 bases, with 14 bases left between them. The CDR3 contains 16 residues. The receptor was derived from a human donor with classical Hodgkin lymphoma. The chain recombines TRBV5-6 with TRBJ2-1, with D hard to call. The sequences come from peripheral blood mononuclear cells (PBMCs), collected at baseline. CDR3 coding DNA: TGTGCCAGCAGCTTGGTAAGGGAACCCACGTACAATGAGCAGTTCTTC. It encodes CASSLVREPTYNEQFF.